This T cell receptor (beta chain) originates from a study of T-cell reconstitution after alpha-beta-depleted transplantation in children. Construction of the TCRbeta library involved unique molecular identifiers. TCRdb called the PCR reads again in MiXCR, with one record for every CDR3 protein. Among hundreds of thousands of distinct CDR3 sequences listed, under 15% were seen once. A word on this clonotype: Its matching antigen is unknown.

The V end lost 4 bases, the J end lost 1 base, and 9 bases lay between the germline ends. Germline CDR1 is SNHLY and CDR2 is FYNNEI. This CDR3 is built from 14 residues. General study points: After transplant, at about two months, alpha-beta T cells were reportedly derived from several hundred expanded graft clones. Newly produced T cells mostly provided counts and TCRbeta diversity after one year, as hyperexpanded clones declined.

This TCR came from a girl between 2 and 10 years old with congenital amegakaryocytic thrombocytopenia, due to receive a stem cell transplant. Sample: PBMCs, taken before TCRalphabeta/CD19-depleted stem cell transplant. The chain combines TRBV2 with TRBJ2-3, with D maybe TRBD2 (6 bases). The CDR3 spells CASSAKRGTDTQYF. In DNA, the CDR3 is TGTGCCAGCAGTGCCAAGCGGGGCACAGATACGCAGTATTTT.